These 6 T cell receptor beta chains were all obtained from the same sample, sequenced in a study of early T cells in non-severe SARS-CoV-2 infection. TCRdb itself ran the 5' RACE reads through MiXCR, one entry per CDR3 protein. The sample contains approximately 20,000 distinct CDR3 sequences, roughly 5.3% of which appear only once. Sequenced material: whole blood. The origin of the receptors is an adult who was a healthcare worker with PCR-confirmed SARS-CoV-2 infection or an uninfected control (not recorded which).

At least ten counts were recorded for this clonotype. The CDR3, as DNA: TGTGCCAGCAGCCCGGGACTAGCGGGGGTGGATGAGCAGTTCTTC. Protein product: CASSPGLAGVDEQFF. The chain combines TRBV7-3 with TRBJ2-1; TRBD2 matches at 14 bases. The CDR3 is 15 amino acids. V was pared by 5 bases and J by 8 bases, with 5 bases of the junction left unmatched. Per the germline V gene, CDR1 is SGHTA and CDR2 is FQGTGA. Looking up the rest from reference TRBV7-3 and TRBJ2-1 gives the full variable domain: GAGVSQTPSNKVTEKGKYVELRCDPISGHTALYWYRQSLGQGPEFLIYFQGTGAADDSGLPNDRFFAVRPEGSVSTLKIQRTERGDSAVYLCASSPGLAGVDEQFFGPGTRLTVL.

The V call is TRBV5-1, the J call TRBJ2-5; 8 bases are shared with TRBD2. This CDR3 has 14 residues. Germline V lookup: CDR1 SGHRS, CDR2 YFSETQ. J was trimmed by 2 bases and V by 5 bases; bases with no gene match: 5. CDR3 nucleotides: TGCGCCAGCAGGCCGGGGGGGCCACAAGAGACCCAGTACTTC. It codes for CASRPGGPQETQYF.

This clonotype was detected many times. The gene calls are TRBV30 and TRBJ2-7; perhaps TRBD1 as D (6 bases). The V end was cut by 4 bases, the J end by 5 bases, with 12 bases between. CDR1 is GTSNPN, CDR2 SVGIG, per germline (reference sequence). The CDR3 is made up of 12 amino acids. The CDR3 region has the DNA TGTGCCTGGATACAGGGAGTAGACGAGCAGTACTTC. Its protein is CAWIQGVDEQYF. The variable domain in full, completed from reference TRBV30 and TRBJ2-7, reads SQTIHQWPATLVQPVGSPLSLECTVEGTSNPNLYWYRQAAGRGLQLLFYSVGIGQISSEVPQNLSASRPQDRQFILSSKKLLLSDSGFYLCAWIQGVDEQYFGPGTRLTVT.

In its sample, this clonotype was seen a few times. V and J are TRBV3-1 and TRBJ2-7; possible D gene TRBD1, 5 bases. The CDR3 length is 16 residues. Germline loops: CDR1 LGHDT, CDR2 YNNKEL (reference sequence). V was trimmed by 0 bases and J by 6 bases, leaving 18 bases between them. This CDR3 reads CASSQDRRPRALEQYF. CDR3 nucleotide sequence: TGTGCCAGCAGCCAAGATCGCCGTCCCAGGGCTCTCGAGCAGTACTTC.

By share of the sample, this clonotype is medium-sized. The chain combines TRBV14 with TRBJ1-3, with D hard to call. Trimming stripped 6 bases from V and 1 base from J, with 1 base between. The CDR3 has 11 amino acids. The germline gives CDR1 SGHDN, CDR2 FVKESK. The CDR3 loop is CASRSGNTIYF. CDR3 coding DNA: TGTGCCAGCAGATCTGGAAACACCATATATTTT.

This clonotype was counted ten times or more. The V gene is TRBV19, the J gene TRBJ1-2; 8 bases line up with TRBD1. The trim removed 3 bases at V and 4 bases at J, leaving 1 base unmatched. CDR1 LNHDA and CDR2 SQIVND come from the germline V gene (reference sequence). The CDR3 extends over 13 amino acids. The CDR3 loop reads CASSMGQVYGYTF. In DNA, the CDR3 is TGTGCCAGTAGTATGGGACAGGTCTATGGCTACACCTTC.